The following is a T cell receptor (beta chain) sequence with its context. The data stem from a study of blood T cell repertoires in COVID-19. As for the study in general: Acute and convalescent COVID-19 samples came from the United States, Italy and Spain. The analysed material was cDNA or gDNA that came from T cells, B-cell-depleted T cells, or PBMCs.

The method was immunoSEQ multiplex PCR; TCRdb's version includes in-frame clones alone and lacks a portion of them. The sample shows about 370,000 clones, around nine tenths of them seen only once. Those who participated ranged in age from about 18 to 89 years and resided in about two dozen US areas. Before being deemed recovered, Cohort 3 donors had two negative PCRs, clearance, or symptom resolution. Trimming left V 3 bases short and J 8 bases short, with 10 bases between. This CDR3 spans 11 amino acids. Looked up from germline, CDR1 is DFQATT and CDR2 is SNEGSKA (reference sequence). The receptor's source is a woman aged 25 to 39 who had recovered from COVID-19. The V and J genes are TRBV20-1 and TRBJ1-2; perhaps TRBD1 as D (5 bases). The sample taken for sequencing was PBMCs or T cells enriched from blood (not recorded which). The CDR3 sequence: CSASKGWGYTF. CDR3 in DNA: TGCAGTGCTAGCAAGGGGTGGGGCTACACCTTC.